The 6 T cell receptor beta chains presented below share a single source sample, sequenced in a study of regulatory T cells in long-lasting Graves disease. Building the TCR beta libraries relied on iRepertoire HTBI primers, and CDR3 regions underwent Arm-PCR. TCRdb re-called the multiplex PCR reads with MiXCR, one entry per CDR3 protein. The sample has 450,000 to 700,000 distinct CDR3 sequences, about 13% seen once. The time point here: newly diagnosed GD, antithyroid drugs for less than 3 months. Researchers made the TCR library from RNA that was extracted from PBMCs. Separately, the same data were catalogued under a study of T cells in Graves' hyperthyroidism and ophthalmopathy.

The sequenced sample was peripheral blood mononuclear cells (PBMCs), obtained at new diagnosis, from a patient treated with antithyroid drugs. These receptors all stem from a man aged 25 to 45 with Graves disease.

The V gene is TRBV5-1, the J gene TRBJ1-6, with TRBD1 matching over 11 bases. Germline values: CDR1 SGHRS, CDR2 YFSETQ. The J segment lost 8 bases and the V segment lost 4 bases, leaving 8 bases of the junction unmatched. The CDR3 has 16 residues. CDR3 region: CASSPGDRGNHSPLHF. Here the CDR3 DNA reads TGCGCCAGCAGCCCAGGGGACAGGGGGAATCATTCACCCCTCCACTTT.

The table lists this clonotype with many counts. The chain joins TRBV7-9 to TRBJ2-3; 9 bases align to TRBD1. V lost 2 bases, J lost 6 bases, and 3 bases stayed unmatched. CDR3 length equals 14 residues. Germline CDR1 and CDR2: SEHNR and FQNEAQ (reference sequence). The CDR3 bases are TGTGCCAGCAGCTTACGACAGGGGGAGGATACGCAGTATTTT. Residues: CASSLRQGEDTQYF.

The chain is built from TRBV4-2 and TRBJ2-7, with 9 bases matching TRBD2. CDR3 length: 19 amino acids. Looked up from germline, CDR1 is LGHNA and CDR2 is YNFKEQ. V shed 0 bases and J 3 bases; nucleotides not matched to a gene: 15. The CDR3 spells CASSQEVNQGLAGLYEQYF. CDR3 coding DNA: TGTGCCAGCAGCCAAGAGGTGAATCAAGGCCTAGCGGGACTCTACGAGCAGTACTTC.

The J gene is TRBJ2-4, the V gene TRBV13, with 11 bases fitting TRBD2. Per the germline V gene, CDR1 is PRHDT and CDR2 is FYEKMQ (reference sequence). Germline trimming cut 3 bases from V and 0 bases from J; bases unmatched to any gene: 7. This CDR3 contains 18 residues. CDR3 coding DNA: TGTGCCAGCAGCTTTGGGCTAGCGGGAGGCCTAGCCAAAAACATTCAGTACTTC. Protein sequence: CASSFGLAGGLAKNIQYF.

This clonotype occurred a few times. The gene calls are TRBV9 and TRBJ2-1, with D perhaps TRBD1 (6 bases). The V and J ends lost 4 bases and 4 bases respectively, with 15 bases between them. The CDR3 contains 15 residues. CDR1 is SGDLS, CDR2 YYNGEE, per germline. The CDR3 DNA sequence: TGTGCCAGCAGCTCCTCCGGGACACAATACAATGAGCAGTTCTTC. Translation gives CASSSSGTQYNEQFF.

This clonotype came up many times. This chain links TRBV10-1 with TRBJ2-7; 9 bases map to TRBD2. Germline V gene lookup returns CDR1 WNHNN and CDR2 SYGVQD (reference sequence). V lost 2 bases to trimming and J lost 6 bases; unmatched junction nucleotides: 8. This CDR3 has 15 amino acids. As DNA, the CDR3 is TGCGCCAGCAGTGAGACTTTTAGCGGGAGAGGCGAGCAGTACTTC. It encodes CASSETFSGRGEQYF.